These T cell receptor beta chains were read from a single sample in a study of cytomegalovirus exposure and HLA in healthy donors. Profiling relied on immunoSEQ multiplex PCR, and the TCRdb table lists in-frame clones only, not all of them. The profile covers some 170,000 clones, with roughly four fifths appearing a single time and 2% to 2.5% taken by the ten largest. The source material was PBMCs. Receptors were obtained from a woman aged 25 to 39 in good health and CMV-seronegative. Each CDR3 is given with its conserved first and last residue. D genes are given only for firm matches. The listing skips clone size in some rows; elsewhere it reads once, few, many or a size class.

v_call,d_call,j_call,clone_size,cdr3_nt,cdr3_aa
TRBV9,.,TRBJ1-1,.,TGTGCCAGCAGCGAGAGCGGATCCCCGAACACTGAAGCTTTCTTT,CASSESGSPNTEAFF
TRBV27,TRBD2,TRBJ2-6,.,TGTGCCAGCAGACGGGGGGGTCGGGAGGCCAACGTCCTGACTTTC,CASRRGGREANVLTF
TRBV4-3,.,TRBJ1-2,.,TGCGCCAGCAGCCAAGGAGCGGGGAGGTATGGCTACACCTTC,CASSQGAGRYGYTF
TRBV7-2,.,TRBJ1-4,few,TGTGCCAGCAGCTTAGATTCCGCAACTAATGAAAAACTGTTTTTT,CASSLDSATNEKLFF
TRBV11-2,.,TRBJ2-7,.,TGTGCCAGCAGCTTAGAGCCTAGGCCCGAGCAGTACTTC,CASSLEPRPEQYF
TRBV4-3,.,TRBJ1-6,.,TGCGCCAGCAGCCAATACTCAGGCTCCTATAATTCACCCCTCCACTTT,CASSQYSGSYNSPLHF
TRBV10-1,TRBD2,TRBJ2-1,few,TGCGCCAGCAGTGAGTCGGGAGGGAAAATAAACAATGAGCAGTTCTTC,CASSESGGKINNEQFF
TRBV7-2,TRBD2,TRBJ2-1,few,TGTGCCAGCAGTTCTAGCGGGAACTACAATGAGCAGTTCTTC,CASSSSGNYNEQFF
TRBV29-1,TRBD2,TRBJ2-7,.,TGCAGCGTTGGTTGGACTAGCGGGAGGTTGACCCCCTACGAGCAGTACTTC,CSVGWTSGRLTPYEQYF
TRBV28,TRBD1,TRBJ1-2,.,TGTGCCAGCAGATCGGGGGACAGGGTTCCTAACTATGGCTACACCTTC,CASRSGDRVPNYGYTF
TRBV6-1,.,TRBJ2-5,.,TGTGCCAGCACCTACTCGGGGTCGGAGACCCAGTACTTC,CASTYSGSETQYF
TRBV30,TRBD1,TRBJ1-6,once,TGTGCCTGGAGTCACGGACAGGGGAATTCACCCCTCCACTTT,CAWSHGQGNSPLHF
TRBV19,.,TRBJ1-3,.,TGTGCCAGTAGTACAGGGGTCTACTCTGGAAACACCATATATTTT,CASSTGVYSGNTIYF
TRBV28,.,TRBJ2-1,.,TGTGCCAGCAGCGGGGGGCCCTACAATGAGCAGTTCTTC,CASSGGPYNEQFF
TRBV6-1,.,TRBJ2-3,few,TGTGCCAGCAGTGAATCGGGATTTAGAGATACGCAGTATTTT,CASSESGFRDTQYF
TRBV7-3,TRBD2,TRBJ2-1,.,TGTGCCAGCAGCTTGTGGGGGACTAGCGGGAGGTCATACAATGAGCAGTTCTTC,CASSLWGTSGRSYNEQFF
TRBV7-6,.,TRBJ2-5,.,TGTGCCAGCAGCTTAGTGCCACTCAATCAAGAGACCCAGTACTTC,CASSLVPLNQETQYF
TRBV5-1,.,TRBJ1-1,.,TGCGCCAGCAGCTTGCAGGGGATGAACACTGAAGCTTTCTTT,CASSLQGMNTEAFF
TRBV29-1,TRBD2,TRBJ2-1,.,TGCAGCCACAGCGGGAGCTCCTACAATGAGCAGTTCTTC,CSHSGSSYNEQFF
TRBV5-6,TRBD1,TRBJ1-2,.,TGTGCCAGCAGCTTCTACGGGACAGGGCTCCGTGGCTACACCTTC,CASSFYGTGLRGYTF